Shown below are 29 T cell receptor beta chains from a single sample sequenced in a study of beta chain features in type 1 diabetes. The whole isolated RNA underwent reverse transcription, so sequencing captured expressed TCRB transcripts. TCRdb's copy holds only in-frame clones and misses some; the assay was immunoSEQ multiplex PCR. The repertoire holds some 270,000 clones, with 8% as singletons. What was sequenced was central memory CD4+ T cells from blood. The receptors here all came from a woman aged 18-29 years in good health.

The chain has TRBV4-3 and TRBJ2-2; 8 bases are shared with TRBD2. CDR3 size: 18 residues. Germline CDR1 and CDR2: LGHNA and YSLEER. V trimming: 1 base; J trimming: 3 bases; junction bases outside the gene matches: 10. The CDR3 DNA sequence: TGCGCCAGCAGCCAAGCCAATGGGCCAGCGGGGGACACCGGGGAGCTGTTTTTT. Residues: CASSQANGPAGDTGELFF.

This clone has only a few counts. The chain carries TRBV15 and TRBJ2-7; D perhaps matches TRBD1 (6 bases). CDR3 length: 14 amino acids. CDR1 is LNHNV, CDR2 YYDKDF, per germline (reference sequence). The V and J ends lost 0 bases and 4 bases respectively, with 10 bases between them. The CDR3 DNA reads as TGTGCCACCAGCAGAGAGGCAGGGGTATACGAGCAGTACGTC. Amino acid sequence: CATSREAGVYEQYV.

V usage is TRBV29-1 and J usage is TRBJ2-7; D tentatively fits TRBD1 or TRBD2 (5 bases each). The CDR3 totals 14 residues. V dropped 4 bases and J dropped 2 bases, with 15 bases sitting between them. Germline V CDR1 and CDR2: SQVTM, ANQGSEA. CDR3 sequence reads: CSVAEGRGPYEQYF. Written as DNA, the CDR3 is TGCAGCGTTGCAGAGGGACGTGGCCCCTACGAGCAGTACTTC.

This clone was found a few times. The rearrangement links TRBV4-3 to TRBJ2-1; 7 bases align to TRBD2. CDR1 LGHNA and CDR2 YSLEER come from the germline V gene. This CDR3 has 18 amino acids. V lost 4 bases to trimming and J lost 0 bases; unmatched junction nucleotides: 12. The CDR3 nucleotides read TGCGCCAGCAGCCGGGGAGGGGATCACCGCAGCTCCTACAATGAGCAGTTCTTC. Its protein product is CASSRGGDHRSSYNEQFF.

This clone was seen a handful of times. The chain recombines TRBV7-2 with TRBJ2-7, with D tentatively TRBD1 or TRBD2 (5 bases each). From germline, CDR1 is SGHTA and CDR2 FQGNSA. V was shortened by 2 bases and J by 0 bases, with 8 bases between the two germline ends. The CDR3 sequence is 14 residues long. CDR3 sequence (DNA): TGTGCCAGCAGCTTACAGGGAGCCTCCTACGAGCAGTACTTC. Encoded protein: CASSLQGASYEQYF.

As for this clone: This may stem from a read error, because a much larger clone lies one nucleotide away. The J gene is TRBJ2-7, the V gene TRBV7-2, with TRBD2 identical over 8 bases. Per the germline V gene, CDR1 is SGHTA and CDR2 is FQGNSA. The junction had 6 bases not matched to a gene; V was cut back by 5 bases and J by 3 bases. This CDR3 contains 14 residues. In DNA form, the CDR3 reads TGTGCCAGCAGCATCGGGGGGGCGGGCTACGAGCAGTACTTC. Its protein is CASSIGGAGYEQYF.

V gene TRBV4-2 combines with J gene TRBJ2-3; D unresolved. Trimming pared 3 bases from V and 0 bases from J, leaving 7 bases between. CDR1 and CDR2 (germline): LGHNA, YNFKEQ. This CDR3 region has 14 residues. The chain's CDR3 is CASSQEISTDTQYF. CDR3 nucleotides: TGTGCCAGCAGCCAGGAGATTAGCACAGATACGCAGTATTTT.

This clone was picked up a small number of times. The gene calls are TRBV19 and TRBJ2-1, with 12 nucleotides matching TRBD2. J was trimmed by 0 bases and V by 10 bases; bases with no gene match: 10. This CDR3 has 17 amino acids. Germline V gives CDR1 LNHDA, CDR2 SQIVND (reference sequence). The CDR3 nucleotides are TGTGCCACCGGGCGGCTAGCGGGAGGGAGCTCCTACAATGAGCAGTTCTTC. This translates into CATGRLAGGSSYNEQFF. Based on the CDR3 plus reference TRBV19 and TRBJ2-1, the full variable domain is DGGITQSPKYLFRKEGQNVTLSCEQNLNHDAMYWYRQDPGQGLRLIYYSQIVNDFQKGDIAEGYSVSREKKESFPLTVTSAQKNPTAFYLCATGRLAGGSSYNEQFFGPGTRLTVL.

This clone has just a few counts. A much larger clonotype is one base distant, so this may be a read error. The chain employs TRBV28 and TRBJ1-2; 7 nucleotides match TRBD1. Per the germline V gene, CDR1 is MDHEN and CDR2 is SYDVKM. J was trimmed by 4 bases and V by 6 bases; bases with no gene match: 14. This CDR3 has 16 residues. CDR3 sequence reads: CASRGAKGTAFYGYTF. CDR3 coding DNA: TGTGCCAGCAGGGGGGCAAAAGGGACAGCATTCTATGGCTACACCTTC.

This clone was counted a few times. The V gene is TRBV5-6, the J gene TRBJ1-2; D unclear. Trimming removed 2 bases at V and 7 bases at J, with 15 bases between. The CDR3 runs to 14 residues. The germline gives CDR1 SGHDT, CDR2 YYEEEE. The CDR3 loop is CASSFRPDLFGYTF. CDR3 bases: TGTGCCAGCAGCTTCCGGCCAGATCTTTTTGGCTACACCTTC.

The chain combines TRBV29-1 with TRBJ2-3; possibly TRBD1 for D (6 bases). CDR3 length: 14 residues. CDR1 and CDR2 from the germline V gene are SQVTM and ANQGSEA. V lost 4 bases and J lost 1, with 12 bases in between. The CDR3 region has the DNA TGCAGCGTTGTTGGGAAGGGGGGCACAGATACGCAGTATTTT. Translation: CSVVGKGGTDTQYF.

Only a few counts were recorded for this clone. This chain joins TRBV30 and TRBJ1-1; possible D gene TRBD1, 6 bases. Germline CDR1 GTSNPN, CDR2 SVGIG (reference sequence). CDR3 size: 12 residues. V dropped 8 bases and J dropped 1 base, with 11 bases sitting between them. CDR3 amino acids: CAEGQPNTEAFF. The CDR3 bases are TGTGCCGAGGGACAACCGAACACTGAAGCTTTCTTT.

This clone turned up a few times. The genes are TRBV27 and TRBJ2-7; TRBD1 might be the D (5 bases). V was shortened by 6 bases and J by 1 base, with 13 bases between the two germline ends. CDR1 is MNHEY and CDR2 is SMNVEV in the germline V gene (reference sequence). This CDR3 is 14 amino acids long. CDR3 protein: CASRRQGRSYEQYV. For the CDR3, the DNA is TGTGCCAGCAGGCGGCAGGGTCGGTCCTACGAGCAGTACGTC.

The chain joins TRBV10-3 to TRBJ1-2; TRBD1 matches 10 bases. From germline, CDR1 is ENHRY and CDR2 SYGVKD. With V trimmed by 5 bases and J by 5 bases, 5 bases remained unmatched. The CDR3 spans 14 residues. The CDR3 sequence: CAISPRDRGYGYTF. DNA for the CDR3: TGTGCCATCAGTCCCCGGGACAGGGGATATGGCTACACCTTC.

The chain couples TRBV4-1 to TRBJ2-5; maybe TRBD1 (6 bases). The CDR3 extends over 16 amino acids. With 2 bases removed from V and 7 bases from J, the gap between germline ends came to 20 bases. CDR1 MGHRA and CDR2 YSYEKL come from the germline V gene. CDR3 DNA sequence: TGCGCCAGCAGCCAATCGGCCCGACAGGCCTCCGTGACCCAGTACTTC. Its protein is CASSQSARQASVTQYF.

The genes are TRBV7-2 and TRBJ1-4; D perhaps matches TRBD1 (6 bases). The CDR3 spans 14 residues. CDR1 SGHTA and CDR2 FQGNSA come from the germline V gene. V lost 0 bases, J lost 7 bases, and 9 bases lay in between. The CDR3 spells CASSLAGQSEKLFF. CDR3 DNA sequence: TGTGCCAGCAGCTTAGCAGGACAGTCTGAAAAACTGTTTTTT. Combining the CDR3 with reference TRBV7-2 and TRBJ1-4 gives the whole variable domain GAGVSQSPSNKVTEKGKDVELRCDPISGHTALYWYRQSLGQGLEFLIYFQGNSAPDKSGLPSDRFSAERTGGSVSTLTIQRTQQEDSAVYLCASSLAGQSEKLFFGSGTQLSVL.

The sample holds many counts of this clone. The gene calls are TRBV14 and TRBJ2-1; 7 nucleotides agree with TRBD1. Trimming cost V 5 bases and J 3 bases; bases outside gene matches: 1. Germline V gives CDR1 SGHDN, CDR2 FVKESK. The CDR3 length is 13 residues. Here the CDR3 reads CASSWDSYNEQFF. In nucleotides, the CDR3 is TGTGCCAGCAGCTGGGACAGCTACAATGAGCAGTTCTTC.

This sequence joins TRBV28 and TRBJ1-1; weak D call: TRBD1 (5 bases). The length of the CDR3 is 13 residues. The V and J ends lost 3 bases and 3 bases respectively, with 8 bases between them. CDR1 and CDR2 (germline): MDHEN, SYDVKM. This CDR3 is CASSLGGDTEAFF. The CDR3 region has the DNA TGTGCCAGCAGTTTGGGGGGTGACACTGAAGCTTTCTTT.

A few counts support this clone. The chain links TRBV11-3 to TRBJ1-2; a weak D match, TRBD1 (6 bases). V lost 0 bases, J lost 8 bases, and 7 bases lay in between. Germline CDR1 and CDR2: SGHNT and YENEEA. This CDR3 has 12 amino acids. CDR3 residues: CASSLDRGGYTF. CDR3 nucleotides: TGTGCCAGCAGCTTAGACAGGGGCGGCTACACCTTC.

This clone occurred a few times. The V and J genes are TRBV11-2 and TRBJ2-2; D gene ambiguous. The CDR3 covers 14 residues. V gave up 1 base and J gave up 3 bases, with 6 bases separating them. The germline gives CDR1 SGHAT, CDR2 FQNNGV. CDR3 sequence: CASSLGEYTGELFF. The DNA for the CDR3 is TGTGCCAGCAGCTTAGGGGAATACACCGGGGAGCTGTTTTTT.

The J gene is TRBJ1-2, the V gene TRBV29-1; 8 bases agree with TRBD1. Looked up from germline, CDR1 is SQVTM and CDR2 is ANQGSEA. CDR3 length: 13 residues. Losses at the gene ends were 4 bases for V and 5 bases for J; bases not matched to a gene: 6. The CDR3 is CSVGGQGGYGYTF. In DNA form, the CDR3 reads TGCAGCGTTGGCGGACAGGGAGGATATGGCTACACCTTC.

The chain recombines TRBV7-9 with TRBJ1-2; TRBD1 agrees at 7 bases. The CDR3 runs 19 residues. CDR1 is SEHNR and CDR2 is FQNEAQ in the germline V gene (reference sequence). The J segment lost 8 bases and the V segment lost 4 bases, leaving 25 bases of the junction unmatched. As DNA, the CDR3 is TGTGCCAGCAGCTCGCCGACTAGACGGACAGGTCCAAATCCGTACGGCTACACCTTC. Translating gives CASSSPTRRTGPNPYGYTF.

The chain combines TRBV27 with TRBJ2-3; 8 nucleotides match TRBD1. From germline, CDR1 is MNHEY and CDR2 SMNVEV (reference sequence). The CDR3 extends over 16 amino acids. Losses at the gene ends were 6 bases for V and 4 bases for J; bases not matched to a gene: 12. The CDR3 loop is CASRPRQGLIADTQYF. CDR3 nucleotides: TGTGCCAGCAGACCTAGACAGGGGTTAATCGCAGATACGCAGTATTTT.

In its sample, this clone was seen a few times. The chain recombines TRBV6-5 with TRBJ1-5; the match to TRBD1 covers 7 bases. Germline values: CDR1 MNHEY, CDR2 SVGAGI. The CDR3 consists of 13 residues. V shed 6 bases, J shed 4 bases, and the junction held 3 bases outside the gene matches. The CDR3 nucleotides are TGTGCCAGCAGACTGACAGGGAATCAGCCCCAGCATTTT. It codes for CASRLTGNQPQHF.

CDR3 amino acids: CASKPGGTAVNEQFF. The CDR3 bases are TGTGCCAGCAAGCCAGGAGGAACGGCTGTCAATGAGCAGTTCTTC. V is TRBV5-4 and J is TRBJ2-1; a possible D gene is TRBD2 (5 bases). There are 15 residues in the CDR3. CDR1 SGHNT and CDR2 YYREEE come from the germline V gene (reference sequence). Trimming took off 6 bases at V and 6 bases at J, with 19 bases between the two ends. Full variable domain (remainder filled in from reference TRBV5-4 and TRBJ2-1): ETGVTQSPTHLIKTRGQQVTLRCSSQSGHNTVSWYQQALGQGPQFIFQYYREEENGRGNFPPRFSGLQFPNYSSELNVNALELDDSALYLCASKPGGTAVNEQFFGPGTRLTVL.

This clone was recorded a few times. At the DNA level, this CDR3 is encoded by other sequences in the same sample as well. Here the CDR3 DNA reads TGTGCCAGTGGGACTAGCGGGAGAGGTACAGATACGCAGTATTTT. This gives the protein CASGTSGRGTDTQYF. The chain uses TRBV19 and TRBJ2-3; 14 bases map to TRBD2. CDR1 and CDR2 from the germline V gene are LNHDA and SQIVND (reference sequence). This CDR3 spans 15 amino acids. With V trimmed by 8 bases and J by 3 bases, 4 bases remained unmatched.

This sequence joins TRBV4-2 and TRBJ1-2, with a possible D match to TRBD1 (5 bases). The CDR3 consists of 14 residues. Germline-derived CDR1 and CDR2 are LGHNA and YNFKEQ. Deletions cut 5 bases from V and 5 bases from J, with 15 bases between. CDR3 protein: CASSREGSDYGYTF. The CDR3 DNA sequence: TGTGCCAGCAGCAGGGAGGGGTCCGATTATGGCTACACCTTC.

The table lists this clone with a few counts. The chain combines TRBV28 with TRBJ1-4; 9 nucleotides align to TRBD1. The CDR3 has 13 amino acids. The V segment lost 6 bases and the J segment 5 bases; nucleotides outside the gene matches: 1. Germline assignment: CDR1 MDHEN and CDR2 SYDVKM. In DNA form, the CDR3 reads TGTGCCAGCAGGGACAGGGGCAATGAAAAACTGTTTTTT. Translating it yields CASRDRGNEKLFF.

V and J are TRBV28 and TRBJ1-6; D uncertain. The CDR3 runs 15 residues. V gave up 8 bases and J gave up 7 bases, with 18 bases separating them. Germline-derived CDR1 and CDR2 are MDHEN and SYDVKM. This chain's CDR3 is CASYPPGRRNSPLHF. CDR3 in DNA: TGTGCCAGCTACCCACCGGGCAGGAGGAATTCACCCCTCCACTTT.